This T cell receptor (beta chain) was recorded in a study of breast tumors, draining lymph nodes, adjacent tissues. The CDR3 contains 10 residues. V was trimmed by 7 bases and J by 3 bases, leaving 1 base between them. Only a few counts were recorded for this clonotype. Its antigen is not identified. Study findings and constraints: Tumor and nontumor repertoires were significantly more similar in luminal-like than in basal-like breast cancer. That most tumor T cells come from lymph nodes remained unproven. The data were judged consistent with most tumor T cells coming from lymph node and expanding in tumor. Tumor TCR diversity was below lymph nodes but above nontumor tissue.

TCRdb analysed the multiplex PCR reads with MiXCR anew, one entry per CDR3 protein. This sample has 20,000 to 25,000 distinct CDR3 sequences, with 41% found just once. V gene TRBV12-3 or TRBV12-4 combines with J gene TRBJ1-5; D unresolved. The sequence derives from a female donor with breast cancer. Some clones in this sample may be carry-over from other donors' samples. Input material: breast tumor tissue. The DNA of the CDR3 is TGTGCCAGCAACAATCAGCCCCAGCATTTT. Its protein product is CASNNQPQHF.